This T cell receptor beta chain was captured in a study of T cells in tuberculosis. Cells were sorted from thawed PBMC rested overnight and stained with GMM-loaded CD1B tetramer, viability dye and anti-CD3. C32 glucose monomycolate from Rhodococcus equi was loaded onto the CD1B tetramers. CD14-expressing monocytes were removed from PBMC before cryopreservation and sorting. Germline V gene sequence: CDR1 MDHEN, CDR2 SYDVKM. The CDR3 length is 14 residues. V shed 5 bases and J 4 bases; nucleotides not matched to a gene: 7. General observations from the study: T cells binding CD1B-GMM tetramer weakly possibly escaped the sort.

Measured with immunoSEQ multiplex PCR; TCRdb has only the in-frame clones, and not every one. This sample has about 54,000 clones; around 90% occur once, and the top ten carry 21%. This clone was found once. The V call is TRBV28, the J call TRBJ2-7; TRBD1 matches at 8 bases. The sample consisted of CD1b-GMM tetramer-negative cells sorted from PBMCs. This TCR derives from an adult woman with latent tuberculosis. CDR3 amino acids: CASSGWTGSYEQYF. DNA of the CDR3: TGTGCCAGCAGTGGGTGGACAGGGTCGTACGAGCAGTACTTC.